The T cell receptor beta chain described here comes from a study of blood T cell repertoires in COVID-19 (TCRdb year 2020). For the study in its entirety: Collaborator samples came from the United States, Italy and Spain and covered acute and convalescent phases of COVID-19. The material from the prospective study consisted of cDNA or gDNA derived from T cells, B-cell-depleted T cells, or PBMCs. The dataset comprised deeply sampled blood TCRbeta repertoires from subjects exposed to, actively infected with, or recovered from COVID-19. The repertoires were made available in a free public database intended to serve as a resource for research on the immune response to SARS-CoV-2. The samples were drawn from the first 160 participants of the ongoing ImmuneRACE study and from some 1,300 subjects provided by 6 global collaborators. Nearly every sample came with metadata listing a de-identified subject ID, COVID-19 status, age in years and sex. Where available, HLA class I and class II types were obtained from metadata supplied by the sample provider rather than from assay-based typing. What the study reported, not specific to this receptor: The quantity of clinical and demographic metadata differed by source and by participant and was supplied without curation.

Whole blood was collected in K2EDTA tubes by collaborating institutions according to the institutions' own protocols. For TCRbeta analysis, collaborators shipped samples in one of three forms: frozen whole blood, isolated PBMCs, or DNA extracted from either of those sample types. Per the germline V gene, SGHTS is the CDR1 and YDEGEE is the CDR2. Its CDR3 holds 14 amino acids, cysteine through phenylalanine. The retained sequence is limited to the CDR3, 42 bases, with the frame set at the first base. Relative to germline, V is missing 0 bases and J is missing 4 bases, with 4 bases of the junction outside any gene match. TCRbeta CDR3 regions were amplified from genomic DNA by means of the immunoSEQ Assay, a bias-controlled multiplex PCR. Concerning the study's data processing: The number of nucleated cells in each sample was estimated from the amplification of reference gene primers within the assay. To quantify the absolute abundance of each unique TCRbeta CDR3 rearrangement, sequence reads were collapsed and filtered. Productive Simpson clonality was computed per sample as the square root of Simpson's diversity index over productive rearrangements. The table was pulled from immuneACCESS by TCRdb, which kept in-frame rearrangements only. Such tables lose some clones; where checked, under half of the loss comes from unresolved V genes, and the rest has no known cause. Clone size and the V and J calls come from that table; the DNA yielded D and trimming. The sample profile shows around 140,000 clones; around 87% of them were found once. The ten largest clones add up to 2% to 2.5% of the sample.

Note on this clone: Which antigen it targets is not known. No clone much larger than this one lies a single base away; base qualities are absent.

The chain is encoded by TRBV5-8 joined to TRBJ2-7; TRBD2 lines up with 7 middle nucleotides. The source is a man aged 50 to 59 with active COVID-19. The sequencing sample was made of peripheral blood. This receptor carries the CDR3 CASSLVGGWYEQYF. The DNA is TGTGCCAGCAGCTTGGTCGGGGGGTGGTACGAGCAGTACTTC.